The sequence of this T cell receptor beta chain was determined in a study of radiotherapy plus CTLA-4 blockade in lung cancer. Study as a whole: More than 15% of enrolled patients responded objectively, and over 30% had disease control. Study findings and constraints: Following radiotherapy plus ipilimumab, tumor-derived TCR clones expanded in the blood.

Comments on this clone: Its matching antigen is unknown.

Only in-frame clones appear in the TCRdb table, and some are missing; sequencing was by immunoSEQ multiplex PCR. The data hold approximately 50,000 clones, with just under 85% observed a single time. In chemo-refractory metastatic non-small-cell lung cancer, patients got ipilimumab CTLA-4 blockade together with focal radiation. The CDR3 sequence is 12 residues long. V was shortened by 5 bases and J by 3 bases, with 8 bases between the two germline ends. The germline V gene has CDR1 SGHTA and CDR2 FQGNSA. V is TRBV7-2 and J is TRBJ2-7; D is ambiguous. This material consisted of peripheral blood, taken from a patient treated with radiotherapy plus ipilimumab. The sequence came from a human donor with non-small cell lung cancer whose response to radiotherapy plus ipilimumab could not be evaluated. For the CDR3, the DNA is TGTGCCAGCAGCCGTGAACTCTACGAGCAGTACTTC. It specifies CASSRELYEQYF.